The 8 T cell receptor beta chains listed next were all sequenced from one sample in a study of PD-L1 blockade in urothelial cancer. TCRdb's copy holds only in-frame clones and misses some; the assay was immunoSEQ multiplex PCR. The sample yields approximately 48,000 clones, approximately 90% seen once. Time point: pretreatment peripheral blood. The sample in question was PBMCs, obtained around atezolizumab (anti-PD-L1) treatment. These receptors were collected from a woman aged 55-75 years with urothelial cancer.

This clone was picked up one time. The chain links TRBV5-1 to TRBJ1-3; D remains unclear. The CDR3 covers 15 residues. Germline CDR1 SGHRS, CDR2 YFSETQ. Trimming removed 4 bases at V and 0 bases at J, with 11 bases between. CDR3 sequence (DNA): TGCGCCAGCAGCCCGCCGGGTAACTCTGGAAACACCATATATTTT. Translated: CASSPPGNSGNTIYF.

This rearrangement joins TRBV6-1 to TRBJ2-3, with D perhaps matching TRBD2 (5 bases). This CDR3 is built from 14 residues. Germline CDR1 MNHNS, CDR2 SASEGT. V was cut by 2 bases and J by 4 bases, with 10 bases left in between. CDR3 sequence (DNA): TGTGCCAGCAGTGAACGACGGGGATCAGATACGCAGTATTTT. Its translation is CASSERRGSDTQYF.

V usage is TRBV4-3 and J usage is TRBJ2-7; 7 nucleotides match TRBD1. The trim removed 0 bases at V and 2 bases at J, leaving 4 bases unmatched. This CDR3 comprises 15 residues. Germline CDR1 LGHNA, CDR2 YSLEER. CDR3 bases: TGCGCCAGCAGCCAAGATCTAGGACAGGCCTACGAGCAGTACTTC. Translation: CASSQDLGQAYEQYF.

The chain recombines TRBV2 with TRBJ2-1; 10 nucleotides align to TRBD1. Trimming removed 8 bases from V and 7 bases from J; junction bases left unmatched: 5. This CDR3 spans 13 amino acids. Germline V CDR1 and CDR2: SNHLY, FYNNEI. The CDR3 protein is CASSRDRGNEQFF. The CDR3 DNA reads TGTGCCAGCTCGAGGGACAGGGGAAATGAGCAGTTCTTC.

The genes are TRBV7-9 and TRBJ2-3, with D possibly TRBD1 on 5 matching bases. This CDR3 contains 14 residues. The V end lost 3 bases, the J end lost 0 bases, and 7 bases lay between the germline ends. The germline gives CDR1 SEHNR, CDR2 FQNEAQ (reference sequence). The CDR3 bases are TGTGCCAGCAGCTTCGACAGAAGCACAGATACGCAGTATTTT. Protein: CASSFDRSTDTQYF.

By share, this clone ranks as medium-sized. J is TRBJ2-7 and V is TRBV5-6, with TRBD2 matching over 8 bases. Germline V gene lookup returns CDR1 SGHDT and CDR2 YYEEEE. This CDR3 comprises 13 residues. The V and J ends lost 4 bases and 6 bases, in that order; junction bases with no gene match: 6. CDR3: CASSVAGSSEQYF. Written as DNA, the CDR3 is TGTGCCAGCAGCGTAGCGGGGAGCTCCGAGCAGTACTTC.

V usage is TRBV5-1 and J usage is TRBJ2-1; 10 bases map to TRBD2. The CDR3 is made up of 14 amino acids. V lost 6 bases to trimming and J lost 5 bases; unmatched junction nucleotides: 5. Per the germline V gene, CDR1 is SGHRS and CDR2 is YFSETQ. The CDR3 loop is CASKAGGPDNEQFF. The CDR3 DNA follows: TGCGCCAGCAAAGCGGGGGGGCCAGACAATGAGCAGTTCTTC.

The chain joins TRBV27 to TRBJ1-1, with a tentative D call TRBD1 (5 bases). Trimming pared 5 bases from V and 1 base from J, leaving 17 bases between. This CDR3 comprises 16 residues. The germline gives CDR1 MNHEY, CDR2 SMNVEV (reference sequence). The CDR3 region has the DNA TGTGCCAGCAGTCGATGGAGGGGTCTTGGGAACACTGAAGCTTTCTTT. This gives the protein CASSRWRGLGNTEAFF.